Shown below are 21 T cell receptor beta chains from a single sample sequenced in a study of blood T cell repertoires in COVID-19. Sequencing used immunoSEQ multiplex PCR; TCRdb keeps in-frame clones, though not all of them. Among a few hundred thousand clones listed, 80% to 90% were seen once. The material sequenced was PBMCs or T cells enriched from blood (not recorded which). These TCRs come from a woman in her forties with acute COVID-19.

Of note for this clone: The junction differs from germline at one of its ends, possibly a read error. For the CDR3, the DNA is TGTGCCAGTACTATAGGGACAGGCTACAATGAGCAGTTCTTC. Its protein product is CASTIGTGYNEQFF. V and J are TRBV19 and TRBJ2-1, with TRBD1 identical over 8 bases. Germline V CDR1 and CDR2: LNHDA, SQIVND (reference sequence). There are 14 residues in the CDR3.

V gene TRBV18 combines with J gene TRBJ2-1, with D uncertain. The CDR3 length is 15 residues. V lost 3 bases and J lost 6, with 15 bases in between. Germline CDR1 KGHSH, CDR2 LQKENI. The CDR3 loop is CASSPAAVFGNEQFF. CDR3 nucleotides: TGTGCCAGCTCACCGGCGGCGGTCTTCGGCAATGAGCAGTTCTTC.

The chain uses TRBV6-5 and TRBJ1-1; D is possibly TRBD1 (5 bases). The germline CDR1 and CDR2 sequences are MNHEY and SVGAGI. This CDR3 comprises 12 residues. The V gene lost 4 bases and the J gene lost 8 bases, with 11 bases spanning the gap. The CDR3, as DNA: TGTGCCAGCAGTTCTACAGGTGGGGAAGCTTTCTTT. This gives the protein CASSSTGGEAFF.

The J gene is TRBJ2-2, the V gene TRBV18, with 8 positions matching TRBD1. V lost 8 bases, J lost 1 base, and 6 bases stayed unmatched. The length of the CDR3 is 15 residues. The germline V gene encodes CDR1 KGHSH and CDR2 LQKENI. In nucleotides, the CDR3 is TGTGCCAGCCGGCAAGGGACAGGGAACACCGGGGAGCTGTTTTTT. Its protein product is CASRQGTGNTGELFF.

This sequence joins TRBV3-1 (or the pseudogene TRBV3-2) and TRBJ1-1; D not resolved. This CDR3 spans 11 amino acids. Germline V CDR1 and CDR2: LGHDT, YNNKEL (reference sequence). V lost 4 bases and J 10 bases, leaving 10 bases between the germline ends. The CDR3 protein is CASSPGRGAFF. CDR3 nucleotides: TGTGCCAGCAGCCCCGGGAGAGGAGCTTTCTTT.

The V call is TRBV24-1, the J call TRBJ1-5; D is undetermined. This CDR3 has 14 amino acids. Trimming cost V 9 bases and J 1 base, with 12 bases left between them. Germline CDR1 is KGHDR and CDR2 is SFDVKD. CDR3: CATGSAGSNQPQHF. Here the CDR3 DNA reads TGTGCCACCGGCTCGGCCGGGAGCAATCAGCCCCAGCATTTT.

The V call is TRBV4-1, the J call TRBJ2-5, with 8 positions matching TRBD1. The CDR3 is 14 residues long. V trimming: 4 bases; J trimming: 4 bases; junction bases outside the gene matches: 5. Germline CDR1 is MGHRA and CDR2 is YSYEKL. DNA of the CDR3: TGCGCCAGCAGCCTCGGACAGGGACCAGAGACCCAGTACTTC. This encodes CASSLGQGPETQYF.

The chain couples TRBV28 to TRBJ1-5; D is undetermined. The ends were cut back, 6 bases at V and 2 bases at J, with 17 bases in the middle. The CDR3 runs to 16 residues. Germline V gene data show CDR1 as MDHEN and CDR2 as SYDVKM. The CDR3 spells CASSPHAKRGNQPQHF. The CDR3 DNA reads TGTGCCAGCAGCCCGCACGCGAAACGGGGCAATCAGCCCCAGCATTTT.

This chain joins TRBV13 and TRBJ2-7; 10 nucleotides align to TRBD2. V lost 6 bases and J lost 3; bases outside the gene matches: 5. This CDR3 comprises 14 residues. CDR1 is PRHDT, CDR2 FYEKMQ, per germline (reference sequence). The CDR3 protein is CASRTSSGGYEQYF. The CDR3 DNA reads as TGTGCCAGCAGGACATCTAGCGGGGGCTACGAGCAGTACTTC.

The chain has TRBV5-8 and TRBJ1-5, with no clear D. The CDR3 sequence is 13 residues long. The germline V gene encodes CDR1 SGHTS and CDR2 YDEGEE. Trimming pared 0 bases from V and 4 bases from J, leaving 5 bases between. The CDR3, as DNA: TGTGCCAGCAGCTTGGCCGGGAATCAGCCCCAGCATTTT. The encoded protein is CASSLAGNQPQHF.

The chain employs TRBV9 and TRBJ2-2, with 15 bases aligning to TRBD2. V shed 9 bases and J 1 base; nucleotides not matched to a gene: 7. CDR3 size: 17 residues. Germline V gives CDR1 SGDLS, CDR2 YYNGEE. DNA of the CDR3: TGTGCCAACGAGGAGGGACTAGCGGGAGGGAACACCGGGGAGCTGTTTTTT. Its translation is CANEEGLAGGNTGELFF. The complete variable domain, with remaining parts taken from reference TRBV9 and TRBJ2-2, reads DSGVTQTPKHLITATGQRVTLRCSPRSGDLSVYWYQQSLDQGLQFLIQYYNGEERAKGNILERFSAQQFPDLHSELNLSSLELGDSALYFCANEEGLAGGNTGELFFGEGSRLTVL.

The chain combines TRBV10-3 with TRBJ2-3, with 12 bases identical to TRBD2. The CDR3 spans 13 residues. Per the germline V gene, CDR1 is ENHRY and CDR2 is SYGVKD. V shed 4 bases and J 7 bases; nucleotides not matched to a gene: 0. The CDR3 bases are TGTGCCATCAGTGGGACTAGCGGGAATACGCAGTATTTT. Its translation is CAISGTSGNTQYF.

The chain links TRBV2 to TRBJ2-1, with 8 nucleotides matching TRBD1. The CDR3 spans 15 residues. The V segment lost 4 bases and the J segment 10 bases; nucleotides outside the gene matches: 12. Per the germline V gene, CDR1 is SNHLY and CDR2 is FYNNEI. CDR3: CASSVGGTGRGEQFF. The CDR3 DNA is TGTGCCAGCAGTGTTGGTGGGACAGGTCGAGGGGAGCAGTTCTTC.

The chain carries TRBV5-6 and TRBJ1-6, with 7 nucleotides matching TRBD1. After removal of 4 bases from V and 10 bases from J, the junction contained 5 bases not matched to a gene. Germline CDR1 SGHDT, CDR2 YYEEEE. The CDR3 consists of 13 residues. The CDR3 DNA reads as TGTGCCAGCAGCCTTCAGGGGGAATCACCCCTCCACTTT. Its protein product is CASSLQGESPLHF.

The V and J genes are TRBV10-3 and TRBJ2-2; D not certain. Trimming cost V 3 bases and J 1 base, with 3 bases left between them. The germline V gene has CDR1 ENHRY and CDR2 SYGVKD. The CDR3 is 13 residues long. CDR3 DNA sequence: TGTGCCATCAGTGAACAGAACACCGGGGAGCTGTTTTTT. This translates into CAISEQNTGELFF.

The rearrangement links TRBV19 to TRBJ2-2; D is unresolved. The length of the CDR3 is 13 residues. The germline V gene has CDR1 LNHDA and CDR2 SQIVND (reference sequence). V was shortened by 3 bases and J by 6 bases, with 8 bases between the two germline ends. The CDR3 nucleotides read TGTGCCAGTAGTATGGTACCGGCCGGGGAGCTGTTTTTT. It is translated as CASSMVPAGELFF. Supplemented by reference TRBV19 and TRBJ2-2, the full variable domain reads DGGITQSPKYLFRKEGQNVTLSCEQNLNHDAMYWYRQDPGQGLRLIYYSQIVNDFQKGDIAEGYSVSREKKESFPLTVTSAQKNPTAFYLCASSMVPAGELFFGEGSRLTVL.

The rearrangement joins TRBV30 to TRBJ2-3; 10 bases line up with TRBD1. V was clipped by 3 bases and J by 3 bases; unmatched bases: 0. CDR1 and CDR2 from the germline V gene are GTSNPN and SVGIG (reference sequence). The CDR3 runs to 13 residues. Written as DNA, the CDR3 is TGTGCCTGGAGGGGACAGGGGACAGATACGCAGTATTTT. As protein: CAWRGQGTDTQYF.

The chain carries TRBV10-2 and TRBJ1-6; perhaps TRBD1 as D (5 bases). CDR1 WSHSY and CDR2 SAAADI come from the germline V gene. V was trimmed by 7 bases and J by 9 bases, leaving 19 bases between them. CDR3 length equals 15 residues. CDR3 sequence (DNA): TGCGCCAGCAAAAACAGCGGGGCCGAGGGTTCACCCCTCCACTTT. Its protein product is CASKNSGAEGSPLHF.

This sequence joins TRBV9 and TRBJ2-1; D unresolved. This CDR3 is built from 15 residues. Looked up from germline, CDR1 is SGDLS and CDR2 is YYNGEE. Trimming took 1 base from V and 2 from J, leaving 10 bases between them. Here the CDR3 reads CASSVTDTPYNEQFF. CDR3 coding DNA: TGTGCCAGCAGCGTAACAGACACACCCTACAATGAGCAGTTCTTC.

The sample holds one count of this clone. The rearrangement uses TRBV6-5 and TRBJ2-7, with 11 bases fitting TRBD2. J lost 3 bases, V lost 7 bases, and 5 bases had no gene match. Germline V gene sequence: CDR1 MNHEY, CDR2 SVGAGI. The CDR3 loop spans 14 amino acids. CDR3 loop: CASIQGTSGYEQYF. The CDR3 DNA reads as TGTGCCAGCATCCAAGGGACTAGCGGCTACGAGCAGTACTTC.

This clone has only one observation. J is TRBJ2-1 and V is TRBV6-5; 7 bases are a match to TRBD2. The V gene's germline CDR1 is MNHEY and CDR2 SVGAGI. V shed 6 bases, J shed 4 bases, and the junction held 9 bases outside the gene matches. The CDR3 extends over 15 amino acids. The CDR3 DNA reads TGTGCCAGCAGGCTGGCACTAGCGCTTTACAATGAGCAGTTCTTC. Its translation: CASRLALALYNEQFF.